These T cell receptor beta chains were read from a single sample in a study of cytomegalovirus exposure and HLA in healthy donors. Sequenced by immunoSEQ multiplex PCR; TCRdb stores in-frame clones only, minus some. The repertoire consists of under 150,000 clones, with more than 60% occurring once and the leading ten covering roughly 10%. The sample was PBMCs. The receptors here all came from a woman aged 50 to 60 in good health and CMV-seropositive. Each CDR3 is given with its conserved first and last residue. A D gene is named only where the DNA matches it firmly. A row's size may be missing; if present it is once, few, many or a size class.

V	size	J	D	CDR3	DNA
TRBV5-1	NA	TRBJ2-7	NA	CASSLAQGPEQYF	TGCGCCAGCAGCTTGGCTCAGGGGCCCGAGCAGTACTTC
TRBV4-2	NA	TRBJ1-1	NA	CASSQVLQGDTEAFF	TGTGCCAGCAGCCAAGTTTTACAGGGTGACACTGAAGCTTTCTTT
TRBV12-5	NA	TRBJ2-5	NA	CASAFQGFQETQYF	TGTGCTAGTGCCTTCCAGGGGTTTCAAGAGACCCAGTACTTC
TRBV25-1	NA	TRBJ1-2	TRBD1	CASSEGQGADGYTF	TGTGCCAGCAGTGAAGGGCAGGGGGCAGATGGCTACACCTTC
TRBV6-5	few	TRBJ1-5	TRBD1	CASRLTGGADQPQHF	TGTGCCAGCAGACTGACAGGGGGCGCCGATCAGCCCCAGCATTTT
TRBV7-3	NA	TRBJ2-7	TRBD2	CASRRSGDLSSYEQYF	TGTGCCAGCAGACGCAGCGGGGACTTGAGCTCCTACGAGCAGTACTTC
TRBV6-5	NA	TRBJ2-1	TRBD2	CASRGAGGGGNEQFF	TGTGCCAGCAGGGGAGCGGGGGGCGGGGGGAATGAGCAGTTCTTC
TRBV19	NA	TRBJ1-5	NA	CASSAPHQPQHF	TGTGCCAGTAGTGCGCCTCATCAGCCCCAGCATTTT
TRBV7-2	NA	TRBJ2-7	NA	CASSPSGGTLVF	TGTGCCAGCAGCCCTTCAGGTGGGACACTGGTTTTC
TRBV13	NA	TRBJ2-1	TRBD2	CASSPGGLAGLNEQFF	TGTGCCAGCAGCCCCGGGGGACTAGCGGGATTAAATGAGCAGTTCTTC
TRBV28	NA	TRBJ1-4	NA	CASSSRQAFNEKLFF	TGTGCCAGCAGTTCCCGACAGGCTTTTAATGAAAAACTGTTTTTT
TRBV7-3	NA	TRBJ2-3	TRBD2	CASSSSGGGTDTQYF	TGTGCCAGCAGCTCGAGCGGGGGGGGAACAGATACGCAGTATTTT
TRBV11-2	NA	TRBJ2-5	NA	CASSLVAGSIETQYF	TGTGCCAGCAGCTTAGTGGCGGGGTCGATCGAGACCCAGTACTTC
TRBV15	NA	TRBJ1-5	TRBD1	CATSRYPSGQGEVSPQHF	TGTGCCACCAGCAGATACCCTTCGGGACAGGGGGAGGTTTCGCCCCAGCATTTT
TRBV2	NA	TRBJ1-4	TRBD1	CASIGDRWLGGEKLFF	TGTGCCAGCATAGGGGACAGGTGGCTCGGCGGGGAAAAACTGTTTTTT
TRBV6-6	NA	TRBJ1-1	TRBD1	CASSAWTGNTEAFF	TGTGCCAGCAGTGCCTGGACAGGGAACACTGAAGCTTTCTTT
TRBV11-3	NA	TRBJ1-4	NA	CASSSGGDEKLFF	TGTGCCAGCAGCTCCGGTGGAGATGAAAAACTGTTTTTT
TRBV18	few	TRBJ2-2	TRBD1	CASSPRTGGNTGELFF	TGTGCCAGCTCACCTAGGACAGGCGGGAACACCGGGGAGCTGTTTTTT
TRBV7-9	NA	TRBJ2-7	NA	CASSLNNADEQYF	TGTGCCAGCAGCTTAAACAACGCGGACGAGCAGTACTTC
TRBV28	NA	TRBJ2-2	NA	CASIRGQNTGELFF	TGTGCCAGCATAAGGGGTCAGAACACCGGGGAGCTGTTTTTT
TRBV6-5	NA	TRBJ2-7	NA	CASSPRTGEQYF	TGTGCCAGCAGTCCTCGGACGGGAGAGCAGTACTTC
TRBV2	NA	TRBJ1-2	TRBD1	CASGGQGPNYGYTF	TGTGCCAGCGGGGGACAGGGACCTAACTATGGCTACACCTTC
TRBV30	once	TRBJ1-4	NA	CAWRSREWGQKLFF	TGTGCCTGGAGATCCAGGGAATGGGGGCAAAAACTGTTTTTT
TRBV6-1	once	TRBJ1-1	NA	CASTPIGGRTEAFF	TGTGCCAGCACCCCAATAGGGGGAAGGACTGAAGCTTTCTTT
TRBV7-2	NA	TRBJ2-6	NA	CASSSGSGANVLTF	TGTGCCAGCAGCTCCGGTTCTGGGGCCAACGTCCTGACTTTC
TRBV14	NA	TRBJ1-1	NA	CASRESGGENTEAFF	TGTGCCAGCAGGGAGAGCGGGGGGGAGAACACTGAAGCTTTCTTT
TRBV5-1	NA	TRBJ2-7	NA	CASSLDRGGGEQYF	TGCGCCAGCAGCTTGGATCGGGGAGGGGGCGAGCAGTACTTC
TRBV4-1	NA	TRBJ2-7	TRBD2	CASSQEERGGSYEQYF	TGCGCCAGCAGCCAAGAAGAGCGGGGGGGGTCCTACGAGCAGTACTTC
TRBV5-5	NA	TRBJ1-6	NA	CASSLVVDLRSPLHF	TGTGCCAGCAGCTTGGTAGTGGACTTACGCTCACCCCTCCACTTT
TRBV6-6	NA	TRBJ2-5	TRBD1	CASSPRGRDRETQYF	TGTGCCAGCAGTCCCCGAGGCCGGGACAGAGAGACCCAGTACTTC
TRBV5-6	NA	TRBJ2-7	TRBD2	CASLERGSSYEQYF	TGTGCCAGTCTTGAGCGGGGCAGCTCCTACGAGCAGTACTTC
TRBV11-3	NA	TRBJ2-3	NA	CASSLTAGGADTQYF	TGTGCCAGCAGCTTAACGGCAGGAGGAGCAGATACGCAGTATTTT
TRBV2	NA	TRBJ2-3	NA	CASSETRNQDTQYF	TGTGCCAGCAGTGAAACCAGGAATCAGGATACGCAGTATTTT
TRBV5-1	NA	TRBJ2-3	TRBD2	CASSRTSGGTDTQYF	TGCGCCAGCAGCCGGACTAGCGGGGGCACAGATACGCAGTATTTT
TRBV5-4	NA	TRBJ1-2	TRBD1	CASSLVGQGDYGYTF	TGTGCCAGCAGCTTGGTCGGACAGGGAGACTATGGCTACACCTTC
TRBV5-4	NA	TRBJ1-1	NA	CASSFPEGTEAFF	TGTGCCAGCAGCTTTCCTGAGGGCACTGAAGCTTTCTTT
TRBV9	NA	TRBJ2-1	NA	CASSESSSNEQFF	TGTGCCAGCAGTGAGAGTAGTAGCAATGAGCAGTTCTTC
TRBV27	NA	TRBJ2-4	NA	CASSPLQIAKNIQYF	TGTGCCAGCAGCCCCTTACAGATAGCCAAAAACATTCAGTACTTC
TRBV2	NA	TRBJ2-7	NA	CASIGSRGSAYEQYF	TGTGCCAGCATAGGTTCGAGGGGGTCGGCCTACGAGCAGTACTTC
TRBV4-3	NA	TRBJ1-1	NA	CASSQNRFDTEAFF	TGCGCCAGCAGCCAAAACAGGTTTGACACTGAAGCTTTCTTT
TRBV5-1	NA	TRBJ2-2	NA	CASSLGQNTGELFF	TGCGCCAGCAGCTTGGGACAGAACACCGGGGAGCTGTTTTTT
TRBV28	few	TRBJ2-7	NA	CASRGGQTTSYEQYF	TGTGCCAGCAGGGGGGGACAGACAACCTCCTACGAGCAGTACTTC
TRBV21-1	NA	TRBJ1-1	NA	CASSKYTQAFF	TGTGCCAGCAGCAAATACACGCAAGCTTTCTTT
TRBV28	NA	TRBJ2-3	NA	CASSSQRDTQYF	TGTGCCAGCAGTTCCCAGCGGGATACGCAGTATTTT
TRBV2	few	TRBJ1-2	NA	CASSEGRMANYGYTF	TGTGCCAGCAGTGAAGGCAGAATGGCTAACTATGGCTACACCTTC
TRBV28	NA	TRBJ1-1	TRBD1	CASTDRGLIRAFF	TGTGCCAGCACTGACAGGGGTTTAATTCGGGCTTTCTTT
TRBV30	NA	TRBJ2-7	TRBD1	CAWGTGFYEQYF	TGTGCCTGGGGGACAGGATTCTACGAGCAGTACTTC
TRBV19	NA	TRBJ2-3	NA	CASSAGDTQYF	TGTGCCAGTAGTGCCGGGGATACGCAGTATTTT
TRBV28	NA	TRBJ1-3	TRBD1	CASSGQVAGNTIYF	TGTGCCAGCAGTGGACAGGTTGCTGGAAACACCATATATTTT
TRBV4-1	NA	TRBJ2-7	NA	CASSQDPTGEQYF	TGCGCCAGCAGCCAAGATCCTACCGGGGAGCAGTACTTC
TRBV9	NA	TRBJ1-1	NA	CASSVSPGGDEAFF	TGTGCCAGCAGCGTGTCCCCGGGGGGGGACGAAGCTTTCTTT
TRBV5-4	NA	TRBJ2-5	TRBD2	CASSSRTSGGAGETQYF	TGTGCCAGCAGCTCGAGGACTAGCGGGGGGGCCGGGGAGACCCAGTACTTC
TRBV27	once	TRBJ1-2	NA	CASSLLTGVGYTF	TGTGCCAGCAGTTTATTAACGGGGGTCGGCTACACCTTC
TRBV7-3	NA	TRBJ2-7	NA	CASSPNRDWRHYEQYF	TGTGCCAGCAGCCCAAATAGGGACTGGAGGCACTACGAGCAGTACTTC
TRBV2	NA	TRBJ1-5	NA	CASSEQVGSQPQHF	TGTGCCAGCAGTGAACAAGTGGGGAGTCAGCCCCAGCATTTT
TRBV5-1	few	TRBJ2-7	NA	CASSSGQSSLGHEQYF	TGCGCCAGCAGCTCCGGACAGAGTTCCTTGGGCCACGAGCAGTACTTC
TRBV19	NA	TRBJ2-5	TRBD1	CATLDRTQETQYF	TGTGCCACCTTGGACAGGACCCAAGAGACCCAGTACTTC
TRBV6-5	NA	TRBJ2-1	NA	CASSYLGVGNNEQFF	TGTGCCAGCAGTTACCTAGGGGTGGGCAACAATGAGCAGTTCTTC
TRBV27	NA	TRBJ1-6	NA	CASREYNSPLHF	TGTGCCAGCAGAGAGTATAATTCACCCCTCCACTTT